These 28 T cell receptor beta chains were sequenced from one sample in a study of T cells expressing NK-cell markers. TCRdb re-called the 5' RACE reads and catalogs CDR3 proteins one per entry, DNA excluded. The record lists about 160,000 distinct CDR3 sequences, of which the ten most abundant hold 15% to 20%. The sequencing sample was made of blood T cells: a sorted CD56 or NKG2C T cell subset, CD4+ or CD8+ T cells, or bulk PBMC T cells (not recorded which). The receptor source for this set is a woman aged 18 to 75 in good health.

CDR3: CSVETGEVNGYTF. V gene TRBV29-1 combines with J gene TRBJ1-2; lacking DNA, the TRBD1 call made by TCRdb goes unchecked. The CDR3 spans 13 residues. CDR1 is SQVTM, CDR2 ANQGSEA, per germline.

The rearrangement uses TRBV20-1 and TRBJ2-1. Germline CDR1 and CDR2: DFQATT and SNEGSKA (reference sequence). The CDR3 contains 16 residues. The CDR3 is CSARDLAPSSYNEQFF.

The chain uses TRBV3-1 and TRBJ2-7. The CDR3 has 16 amino acids. CDR1 and CDR2 from the germline V gene are LGHDT and YNNKEL (reference sequence). The CDR3 loop reads CASSPNPRSRSYEQYF.

The rearrangement joins TRBV30 to TRBJ1-6. CDR1 is GTSNPN, CDR2 SVGIG, per germline (reference sequence). The CDR3 contains 13 residues. This CDR3 is CAWSIEGDSPLHF.

The chain couples TRBV12-3 or TRBV12-4 to TRBJ2-2; with no DNA, the TCRdb D assignment of TRBD1 cannot be verified. CDR3 length equals 15 residues. CDR3 sequence: CASSDRAPNTGELFF.

V and J are TRBV7-2 and TRBJ1-3. The CDR3 loop spans 16 amino acids. Per germline, CDR1 SGHTA and CDR2 FQGNSA. The CDR3 loop reads CASSLGSAFPGNTIYF.

The chain is built from TRBV29-1 and TRBJ2-1; the D call from TCRdb, TRBD1, cannot be confirmed without DNA. The CDR3 is made up of 14 amino acids. Germline assignment: CDR1 SQVTM and CDR2 ANQGSEA. The CDR3 sequence is CSVVNQGSYNEQFF.

The rearrangement uses TRBV27 and TRBJ1-1. CDR3 size: 17 residues. Per germline, CDR1 MNHEY and CDR2 SMNVEV (reference sequence). CDR3: CASSLVGEGRRYTEAFF.

The chain uses TRBV4-1 and TRBJ2-5. This CDR3 contains 14 residues. The germline CDR1 and CDR2 sequences are MGHRA and YSYEKL. CDR3 region: CASSQDPTGETQYF.

J is TRBJ2-3 and V is TRBV10-3. This CDR3 is 12 amino acids long. Germline V gene sequence: CDR1 ENHRY, CDR2 SYGVKD. CDR3 region: CAISVSRDTQYF.

V usage is TRBV7-2 and J usage is TRBJ1-6; TCRdb picks TRBD1, but there is no DNA to check that call. Germline CDR1 SGHTA, CDR2 FQGNSA. This CDR3 spans 15 amino acids. The CDR3 loop reads CASRRGGRENSPLHF. The full variable domain, its missing parts supplied by reference TRBV7-2 and TRBJ1-6, is GAGVSQSPSNKVTEKGKDVELRCDPISGHTALYWYRQSLGQGLEFLIYFQGNSAPDKSGLPSDRFSAERTGGSVSTLTIQRTQQEDSAVYLCASRRGGRENSPLHFGNGTRLTVT.

The chain employs TRBV11-2 and TRBJ1-1. Germline V lookup: CDR1 SGHAT, CDR2 FQNNGV. There are 15 residues in the CDR3. The CDR3 region is CASSPSRGLNTEAFF.

The V call is TRBV5-1, the J call TRBJ2-3; lacking DNA, the TRBD1 call made by TCRdb goes unchecked. Germline lookup yields CDR1 SGHRS and CDR2 YFSETQ. The CDR3 loop spans 17 amino acids. The CDR3 reads CASSFGSGGPSTDTQYF.

This chain uses TRBV5-1 with TRBJ1-3; the D gene TCRdb calls, TRBD1, cannot be checked with no DNA. CDR3 size: 12 residues. The germline V gene encodes CDR1 SGHRS and CDR2 YFSETQ. The CDR3: CASSEGRNTIYF.

The genes are TRBV5-1 and TRBJ2-1; the D gene TCRdb calls, TRBD2, cannot be checked with no DNA. The germline gives CDR1 SGHRS, CDR2 YFSETQ. The CDR3 loop spans 15 amino acids. CDR3 loop: CASSLVREGNNEQFF.

V usage is TRBV6-1 and J usage is TRBJ2-7; the TCRdb D gene call, TRBD2, has no DNA to confirm it. Germline values: CDR1 MNHNS, CDR2 SASEGT. This CDR3 is 14 amino acids long. The chain's CDR3 is CEGYSRDATLEQYF.

The chain uses TRBV2 and TRBJ1-1. Germline values: CDR1 SNHLY, CDR2 FYNNEI. The CDR3 length is 13 residues. The CDR3: CADHNAGRPEAFF. The full variable domain, completed using reference TRBV2 and TRBJ1-1, is EPEVTQTPSHQVTQMGQEVILRCVPISNHLYFYWYRQILGQKVEFLVSFYNNEISEKSEIFDDQFSVERPDGSNFTLKIRSTKLEDSAMYFCADHNAGRPEAFFGQGTRLTVV.

The J gene is TRBJ2-6, the V gene TRBV18. The CDR3 is made up of 16 amino acids. CDR1 and CDR2 from the germline V gene are KGHSH and LQKENI. The CDR3 loop is CASSPRQNSGANVLTF.

The V gene is TRBV27, the J gene TRBJ1-4. CDR3 length equals 15 residues. Germline CDR1 reads MNHEY; CDR2 reads SMNVEV (reference sequence). The CDR3 reads CASSLVVGTNEKLFF.

The gene calls are TRBV7-7 and TRBJ2-2; TCRdb's D call of TRBD2 is untestable without DNA. This CDR3 has 15 residues. Germline-derived CDR1 and CDR2 are SSHAT and FNYEAQ (reference sequence). The CDR3 sequence is CASSPRTSAGGELFF.

This chain joins TRBV12-3 or TRBV12-4 and TRBJ1-3. The CDR3 runs 14 residues. CDR3 region: CASSRGNGGNTIYF.

The chain is built from TRBV29-1 and TRBJ2-5; TCRdb picks TRBD1, but there is no DNA to check that call. Germline CDR1 SQVTM, CDR2 ANQGSEA. The CDR3 totals 18 residues. The CDR3 spells CSVEVQVTGSHPGETQYF.

This chain connects TRBV24-1 to TRBJ1-4; TCRdb outputs TRBD1, but without DNA this stays unchecked. Germline assignment: CDR1 KGHDR and CDR2 SFDVKD. This CDR3 has 16 amino acids. The CDR3 sequence is CATSDGETAPSKKLFF.

CDR3 residues: CASSKGAFYNEQFF. This chain uses TRBV12-3 or TRBV12-4 with TRBJ2-1; absent DNA, TCRdb's TRBD1 call cannot be checked. The CDR3 has 14 residues.

This chain's CDR3 is CASTSSRTRDSPLHF. The gene calls are TRBV11-2 and TRBJ1-6; the TCRdb D gene call, TRBD1, has no DNA to confirm it. The CDR3 loop spans 15 amino acids. Germline CDR1 is SGHAT and CDR2 is FQNNGV.

The chain links TRBV29-1 to TRBJ1-2; the D gene TCRdb calls, TRBD1, cannot be checked with no DNA. Germline V gene lookup returns CDR1 SQVTM and CDR2 ANQGSEA. The CDR3 has 14 amino acids. CDR3 protein: CSVERGQDNYGYTF.

This chain connects TRBV30 to TRBJ2-3. This CDR3 spans 16 amino acids. Germline V lookup: CDR1 GTSNPN, CDR2 SVGIG (reference sequence). CDR3 protein: CAWSGASGRIADTQYF.

The chain carries TRBV2 and TRBJ1-1; TCRdb designates TRBD1, a call that cannot be tested without DNA. The germline V gene encodes CDR1 SNHLY and CDR2 FYNNEI. This CDR3 contains 12 residues. CDR3 loop: CASNERGTEAFF. Variable domain in full (rest from reference TRBV2 and TRBJ1-1): EPEVTQTPSHQVTQMGQEVILRCVPISNHLYFYWYRQILGQKVEFLVSFYNNEISEKSEIFDDQFSVERPDGSNFTLKIRSTKLEDSAMYFCASNERGTEAFFGQGTRLTVV.